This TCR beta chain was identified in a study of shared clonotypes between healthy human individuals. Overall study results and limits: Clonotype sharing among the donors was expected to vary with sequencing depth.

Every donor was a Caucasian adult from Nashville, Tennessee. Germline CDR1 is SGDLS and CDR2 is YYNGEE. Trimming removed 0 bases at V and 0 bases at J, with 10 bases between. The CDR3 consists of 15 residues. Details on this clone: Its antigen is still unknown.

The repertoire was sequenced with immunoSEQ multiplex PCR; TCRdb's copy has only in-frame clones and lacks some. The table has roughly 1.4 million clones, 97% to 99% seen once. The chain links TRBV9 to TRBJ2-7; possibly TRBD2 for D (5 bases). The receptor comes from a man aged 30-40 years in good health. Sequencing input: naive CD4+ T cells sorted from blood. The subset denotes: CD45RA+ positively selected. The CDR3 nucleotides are TGTGCCAGCAGCGTAGAAGGGAGCAGCTCCTACGAGCAGTACTTC. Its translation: CASSVEGSSSYEQYF.